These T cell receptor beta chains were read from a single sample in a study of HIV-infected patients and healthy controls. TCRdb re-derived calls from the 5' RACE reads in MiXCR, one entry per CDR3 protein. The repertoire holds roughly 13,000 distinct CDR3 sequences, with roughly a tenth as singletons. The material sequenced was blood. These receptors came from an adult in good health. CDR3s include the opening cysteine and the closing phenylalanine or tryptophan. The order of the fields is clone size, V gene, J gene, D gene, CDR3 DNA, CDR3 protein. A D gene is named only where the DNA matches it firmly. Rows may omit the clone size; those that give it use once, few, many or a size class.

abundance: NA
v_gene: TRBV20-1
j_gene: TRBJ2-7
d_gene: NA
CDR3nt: TGCAGTGCCCCCCTGGGTAGGACGCTCAGGGAGCAGTACTTC
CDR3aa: CSAPLGRTLREQYF

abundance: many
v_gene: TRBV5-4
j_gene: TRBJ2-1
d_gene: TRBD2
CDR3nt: TGTGCCAGCAGCTTGGAGCCTAGCGGTAGCAATGAGCAGTTCTTC
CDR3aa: CASSLEPSGSNEQFF

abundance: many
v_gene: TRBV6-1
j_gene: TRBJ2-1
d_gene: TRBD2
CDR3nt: TGTGCCAGCAGGGAGCTGGGGCTAGCGGAAAACAATGAGCAGTTCTTC
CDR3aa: CASRELGLAENNEQFF

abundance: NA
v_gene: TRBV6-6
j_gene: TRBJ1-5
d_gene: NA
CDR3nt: TGTGCCAGCACCGGCGGACGGAATAGCAATCAGCCCCAGCATTTT
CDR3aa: CASTGGRNSNQPQHF

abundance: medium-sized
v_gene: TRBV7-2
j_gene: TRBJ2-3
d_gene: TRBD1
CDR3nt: TGTGCCAGCAGCTTAGGAGGGGGCGCGACAGATACGCAGTATTTT
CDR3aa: CASSLGGGATDTQYF

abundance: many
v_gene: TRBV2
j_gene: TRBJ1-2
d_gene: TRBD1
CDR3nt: TGTGCCAGCAGTGCAGGGGGCGTAGGCTATGGCTACACCTTC
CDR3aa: CASSAGGVGYGYTF

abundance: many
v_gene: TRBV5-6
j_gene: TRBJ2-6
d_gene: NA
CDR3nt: TGTGCCAGCAGCTTCTGGGACCCTGGGAGTCCTGGGGCCAACGTCCTGACTTTC
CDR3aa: CASSFWDPGSPGANVLTF

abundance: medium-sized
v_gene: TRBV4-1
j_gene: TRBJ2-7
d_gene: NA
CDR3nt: TGCGCCAGCAGTCCAGGGTCGACGGACGAGCAGTACTTC
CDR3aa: CASSPGSTDEQYF

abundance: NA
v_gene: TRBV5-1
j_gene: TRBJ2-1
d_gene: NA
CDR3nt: TGCGCCAGCAGCTTATCGGTCGCTAGCGCCAATGAGCAGTTCTTC
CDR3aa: CASSLSVASANEQFF

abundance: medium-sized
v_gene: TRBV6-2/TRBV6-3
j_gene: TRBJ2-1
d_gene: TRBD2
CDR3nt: TGTGCCAGCAGTAGCGGGAGCCCCTACAATGAGCAGTTCTTC
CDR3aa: CASSSGSPYNEQFF

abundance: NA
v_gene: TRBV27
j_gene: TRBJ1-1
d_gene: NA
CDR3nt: TGTGCCAGCAGTTCACTTAGGGACGAGGGGGATACTGAAGCTTTCTTT
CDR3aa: CASSSLRDEGDTEAFF

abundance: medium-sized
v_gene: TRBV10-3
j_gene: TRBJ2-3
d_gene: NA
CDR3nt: TGTGCCATCAGTGAGCCGGCGACAACTGATACGCAGTATTTT
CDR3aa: CAISEPATTDTQYF

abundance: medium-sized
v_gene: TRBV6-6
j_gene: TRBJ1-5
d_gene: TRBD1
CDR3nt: TGTGCCACCATGACAGGGATTTTAGAGCCCCAGCATTTT
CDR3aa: CATMTGILEPQHF

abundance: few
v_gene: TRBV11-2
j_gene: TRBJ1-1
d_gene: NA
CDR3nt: TGTGCCAGCAGCCCTAGGGAGGGCAACACTGAAGCTTTCTTT
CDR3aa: CASSPREGNTEAFF

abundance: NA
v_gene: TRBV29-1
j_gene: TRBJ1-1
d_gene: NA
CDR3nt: TGCAGCGTTGGGGTCCTCATAGGCGGCACTGAAGCTTTCTTT
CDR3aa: CSVGVLIGGTEAFF

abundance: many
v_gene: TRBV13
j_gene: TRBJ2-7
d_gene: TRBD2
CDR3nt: TGTGCCAGCAGCTCTCGACTAGCGGGAAGGTACGAGCAGTACTTC
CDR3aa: CASSSRLAGRYEQYF